This entry lists 29 T cell receptor beta chains sequenced from one sample in a study of tumor-infiltrating lymphocytes in primary liver carcinoma. The study co-extracted DNA and RNA from about 19-30 mg of unsorted bulk tissue. The authors made TCR beta cDNA from approximately 500 ng total RNA with a constant-region primer. Slightly modified ARM-PCR, run as three nested multiplex PCR rounds, produced the TCR beta libraries. Rounds one and two of PCR, each of roughly 10 cycles, were primed with TRBV1-TRBV30 forward primers and a C-beta reverse primer. TCRdb itself ran the multiplex PCR reads through MiXCR, one entry per CDR3 protein. The table lists approximately 92,000 distinct CDR3 sequences, 55% to 75% of them singletons. Input material: tumor-adjacent normal liver tissue. The receptors shown here come from a man aged 40-49 years with primary liver carcinoma and hepatitis B virus infection.

To note about this clonotype: This clone may be a read error of a much larger clone one base away. CDR3 loop: CANSQEPSDSLGEKLFF. CDR3 coding DNA: TGCGCCAACAGCCAAGAACCCTCCGACAGCTTAGGTGAAAAACTGTTTTTT. The V and J genes are TRBV4-1 and TRBJ1-4; D is possibly TRBD1 (5 bases). Germline CDR1 and CDR2: MGHRA and YSYEKL. This CDR3 spans 17 amino acids.

This clonotype has just a few counts. Here the CDR3 omits its conserved ending phenylalanine or tryptophan, so a read error is the likely source. The J gene is TRBJ2-2, the V gene TRBV2; D unresolved. Germline V gene lookup returns CDR1 SNHLY and CDR2 FYNNEI. The CDR3 totals 12 residues. V dropped 6 bases and J dropped 3 bases, with 5 bases sitting between them. The CDR3 is CASSEYTGELFS. CDR3 nucleotides: TGTGCCAGCAGCGAGTACACCGGGGAGCTGTTTTCT.

This clonotype was picked up many times. This sequence joins TRBV12-3 or TRBV12-4 and TRBJ1-2, with no clear D. V dropped 3 bases and J dropped 8 bases, with 10 bases sitting between them. This CDR3 contains 12 residues. For the CDR3, the DNA is TGTGCCAGCAGTTTCCTACTCGGGGGCTACACCTTC. Translated: CASSFLLGGYTF.

Remarks on this clonotype: No conserved phenylalanine or tryptophan ends this CDR3, so it is likely a read error. The chain combines TRBV29-1 with TRBJ2-2; no firm D call. The CDR3 extends over 12 amino acids. The V gene lost 8 bases and the J gene lost 4 bases, with 11 bases spanning the gap. CDR1 is SQVTM, CDR2 ANQGSEA, per germline. Here the CDR3 reads CSIATSTGELFL. The CDR3 DNA is TGCAGCATTGCTACAAGCACCGGGGAGCTGTTTTTA.

On this clonotype itself: A much larger clone differs from this one at a single base, so this may be a read error. The chain is built from TRBV4-2 and TRBJ2-1; 8 positions match TRBD2. CDR1 is LGHNA and CDR2 is YNFKEQ in the germline V gene. The CDR3 length is 16 residues. CDR3 sequence reads: CASSQANSGIHNEEFF. DNA of the CDR3: TGTGCCAGCAGCCAAGCGAATAGCGGGATTCACAATGAGGAGTTCTTC.

This clonotype was seen repeatedly, ten times or more. The DNA of the CDR3 is TGCGCCAGCCTTGGACTGGAGAACATTCAGTACTTC. Protein product: CASLGLENIQYF. The V gene is TRBV5-1, the J gene TRBJ2-4, with a weak D call TRBD2 (5 bases). Trimming took off 7 bases at V and 7 bases at J, with 12 bases between the two ends. In germline, CDR1 is SGHRS, CDR2 YFSETQ. CDR3 length: 12 amino acids.

Notes on this clonotype: Given a much more abundant clone one base away, this may be a read error. This chain links TRBV11-2 with TRBJ2-1; D might be TRBD2 (7 bases). The V and J ends lost 5 bases and 2 bases respectively, with 13 bases between them. CDR3 size: 15 residues. The germline CDR1 and CDR2 sequences are SGHAT and FQNNGV. The CDR3 sequence: CASSGGGGPYNEQFF. As DNA, the CDR3 is TGTGCCAGCAGCGGGGGGGGGGGCCCCTACAATGAGCAGTTCTTC.

This clonotype was detected many times. The J gene is TRBJ1-2, the V gene TRBV6-5; perhaps TRBD1 as D (5 bases). V was cut by 2 bases and J by 4 bases, with 11 bases left in between. Germline V lookup: CDR1 MNHEY, CDR2 SVGAGI. The length of the CDR3 is 14 residues. The CDR3 nucleotides read TGTGCCAGCAGTTACGACCCGGGGGTCTATGGCTACACCTTC. This gives the protein CASSYDPGVYGYTF.

The chain is built from TRBV11-2 and TRBJ2-1, with D possibly TRBD1 on 6 matching bases. CDR1 is SGHAT and CDR2 is FQNNGV in the germline V gene. The CDR3 extends over 16 amino acids. V was pared by 2 bases and J by 7 bases, with 18 bases between. The CDR3 DNA reads as TGTGCCAGCAGCTTATGGGGGCCCAGGAGAGAAAATGAGCAGTTCTTC. It translates to CASSLWGPRRENEQFF.

The chain employs TRBV29-1 and TRBJ1-2; 7 nucleotides line up with TRBD1. The CDR3 has 11 amino acids. J gave up 6 bases and V 6 bases, and 4 bases lay outside the gene matches. CDR1 and CDR2 from the germline V gene are SQVTM and ANQGSEA. CDR3 coding DNA: TGCAGCGTGGGGCAGGGGGATGGCTACACCTTC. Encoded protein: CSVGQGDGYTF. The variable domain in full, completed from reference TRBV29-1 and TRBJ1-2, reads SAVISQKPSRDICQRGTSLTIQCQVDSQVTMMFWYRQQPGQSLTLIATANQGSEATYESGFVIDKFPISRPNLTFSTLTVSNMSPEDSSIYLCSVGQGDGYTFGSGTRLTVV.

The chain has TRBV9 and TRBJ2-3; the match to TRBD2 covers 8 bases. Per germline, CDR1 SGDLS and CDR2 YYNGEE. Trimming removed 0 bases from V and 2 bases from J; junction bases left unmatched: 8. The CDR3 is 17 residues long. CDR3 nucleotide sequence: TGTGCCAGCAGCGTAGAACGGGAGGGCCCCAACACAGATACGCAGTATTTT. Translation gives CASSVEREGPNTDTQYF.

This chain links TRBV7-3 with TRBJ2-7; unclear D gene. The V end was cut by 4 bases, the J end by 3 bases, with 10 bases between. The CDR3 is 13 amino acids. CDR1 SGHTA and CDR2 FQGTGA come from the germline V gene. CDR3 amino acids: CASSSLAGYEQYF. CDR3 DNA: TGTGCCAGCAGCTCCCTGGCCGGCTACGAGCAGTACTTC. The complete variable domain, with remaining parts taken from reference TRBV7-3 and TRBJ2-7, reads GAGVSQTPSNKVTEKGKYVELRCDPISGHTALYWYRQSLGQGPEFLIYFQGTGAADDSGLPNDRFFAVRPEGSVSTLKIQRTERGDSAVYLCASSSLAGYEQYFGPGTRLTVT.

Notes on this clonotype: Germline is not matched at one junction end, which may reflect a read error. The chain carries TRBV29-1 and TRBJ2-1; D is possibly TRBD2 (6 bases). Germline CDR1 is SQVTM and CDR2 is ANQGSEA. This CDR3 has 14 amino acids. The CDR3 DNA is TGCAGCGCTTCGCGGGCGGGATGGCCGAATGAGCAGCTCTTC. Translation: CSASRAGWPNEQLF.

Remarks on this clonotype: This CDR3 is missing its conserved last phenylalanine or tryptophan, likely due to a read error. This chain joins TRBV11-3 and TRBJ2-1; the D is unclear. Per the germline V gene, CDR1 is SGHNT and CDR2 is YENEEA. Trimming took off 7 bases at V and 10 bases at J, with 17 bases between the two ends. The CDR3 contains 13 residues. The CDR3 bases are TGTGCCAGCAACCCCCGTGACAAGGGCGAGCAGTTCTTA. It translates to CASNPRDKGEQFL.

The chain links TRBV5-1 to TRBJ2-2; D is perhaps TRBD2 (6 bases). Germline-derived CDR1 and CDR2 are SGHRS and YFSETQ. V shed 4 bases and J shed 6 bases, with 25 bases lying between them. CDR3 length: 18 residues. The CDR3 region is CASSPLTSVESNPGELFF. The CDR3 nucleotides are TGCGCCAGCAGCCCTCTGACTAGTGTTGAATCCAATCCCGGGGAGCTGTTTTTT.

The rearrangement uses TRBV20-1 and TRBJ1-1; 8 bases align to TRBD1. V lost 0 bases, J lost 0 bases, and 6 bases stayed unmatched. The CDR3 loop spans 16 amino acids. Germline V gene lookup returns CDR1 DFQATT and CDR2 SNEGSKA (reference sequence). The CDR3 loop is CSARDLDRVMNTEAFF. CDR3 coding DNA: TGCAGTGCTAGAGATCTGGACAGGGTAATGAACACTGAAGCTTTCTTT.

The table lists this clonotype with many counts. The chain is built from TRBV6-2 or TRBV6-3 and TRBJ2-7, with 12 bases matching TRBD2. CDR3 size: 16 residues. Germline-derived CDR1 and CDR2 are MNHEY and SVGEGT. V lost 5 bases and J lost 5; bases outside the gene matches: 10. This chain's CDR3 is CASSESLAGGPNEQYF. Here the CDR3 DNA reads TGTGCCAGCAGTGAATCCCTAGCGGGAGGGCCCAACGAGCAGTACTTC.

The J gene is TRBJ1-2, the V gene TRBV6-5; D call uncertain. This CDR3 is built from 14 residues. The V gene lost 6 bases and the J gene lost 4 bases, with 15 bases spanning the gap. Looked up from germline, CDR1 is MNHEY and CDR2 is SVGAGI. The CDR3 DNA is TGTGCCAGCAGGGGAGCGGATTTCCTCTATGGCTACACCTTC. Its translation: CASRGADFLYGYTF.

A word on this clonotype: Lacking the conserved final phenylalanine or tryptophan, this CDR3 likely reflects a read error. The chain joins TRBV11-2 to TRBJ1-6; TRBD1 matches at 7 bases. This CDR3 spans 14 amino acids. Germline-derived CDR1 and CDR2 are SGHAT and FQNNGV. CDR3 DNA sequence: TGTACCAGCAGCTCTAGACAGGGACATTCACCCCTCCACCTT. Its protein is CTSSSRQGHSPLHL.

A remark on this clonotype: Compared with germline, one end of the junction differs, possibly owing to a read error. This chain links TRBV5-1 with TRBJ2-1, with D perhaps matching TRBD1 or TRBD2 (5 bases each). This CDR3 spans 17 amino acids. Germline CDR1 SGHRS, CDR2 YFSETQ. The chain's CDR3 is CTSSLALGTPANNEQFF. The CDR3 DNA is TGCACCAGCAGCTTGGCCTTGGGGACGCCAGCAAACAATGAGCAGTTCTTC.

Details on this clonotype: One end of the junction is discordant with germline, which a read error may explain. The rearrangement links TRBV6-2 or TRBV6-3 to TRBJ2-1; perhaps TRBD2 as D (5 bases). Per the germline V gene, CDR1 is MNHEY and CDR2 is SVGEGT. The CDR3 is 15 amino acids. The CDR3 DNA reads as TGTGCCAGTTCCTTTGAGCCTCCGGGGTACAATGAGCAATTCTTC. Amino acids: CASSFEPPGYNEQFF.

This clonotype came up many times. The gene calls are TRBV12-3 or TRBV12-4 and TRBJ2-1, with D unclear. The CDR3 has 13 amino acids. Trimming removed 3 bases from V and 2 bases from J, with 5 bases in between. The CDR3 nucleotides read TGTGCCAGCAGTTTGAGGCCCTACAATGAGCAGTTCTTC. Translation gives CASSLRPYNEQFF.

As concerns this clonotype: Its ends do not fully match the called genes, so a read error is possible. The rearrangement joins TRBV29-1 to TRBJ2-2; either TRBD1 or TRBD2 may fit D (5 bases each). CDR3 length: 10 residues. CDR1 and CDR2 from the germline V gene are SQVTM and ANQGSEA. The DNA for the CDR3 is TGCAGCGTGGGGCAAGGGGAGCGGTTTTTC. Residues: CSVGQGERFF.

This clonotype counts as medium-sized. The chain uses TRBV12-3 or TRBV12-4 and TRBJ1-1; D not resolved. This CDR3 region has 12 residues. V lost 7 bases, J lost 4 bases, and 10 bases lay in between. The CDR3 is CASTMHSTEAFF. The CDR3 nucleotides read TGTGCCAGCACGATGCACAGCACTGAAGCTTTCTTT.

About this clonotype: Given the absence of the conserved phenylalanine or tryptophan at the CDR3 end, a read error is likely. This rearrangement joins TRBV6-6 to TRBJ2-3; D gene unclear. Germline CDR1 and CDR2: MNHNY and SVGAGI (reference sequence). The CDR3 is made up of 12 amino acids. Deletions cut 2 bases from V and 6 bases from J, with 6 bases between. CDR3: CASSYTGDTQYL. The CDR3 DNA follows: TGTGCCAGCAGTTACACTGGGGATACGCAGTATTTG.

For this clonotype: The CDR3 does not end in the conserved phenylalanine or tryptophan, so this is likely a read error. The chain joins TRBV6-1 to TRBJ2-5; 7 bases line up with TRBD1. The end of the DNA aligns better with TRBJ2-1, so the J call may be wrong. Germline-derived CDR1 and CDR2 are MNHNS and SASEGT. The CDR3 consists of 15 residues. CDR3 loop: CAGSEVKTGRETQFI. CDR3 coding DNA: TGTGCCGGCAGTGAAGTAAAGACAGGGAGAGAGACCCAGTTCATC.

The rearrangement links TRBV6-5 to TRBJ1-6, with a tentative D call TRBD1 (5 bases). V lost 0 bases, J lost 9 bases, and 21 bases lay in between. In germline, CDR1 is MNHEY, CDR2 SVGAGI. CDR3 length: 18 residues. CDR3 DNA: TGTGCCAGCAGTTACTCGCCCTTCCAGTGGGGGGAGAGTTCACCCCTCCACTTT. Its translation: CASSYSPFQWGESSPLHF.

As to this clonotype: One end of the junction varies from germline; a read error may be responsible. The V call is TRBV11-2, the J call TRBJ2-7, with a weak D call TRBD2 (5 bases). In germline, CDR1 is SGHAT, CDR2 FQNNGV. The CDR3 consists of 15 residues. The DNA of the CDR3 is TGTGCCAGCAGCTTAGTACTAGTGGGAAAACACGAGCTGTACTTC. Translating it yields CASSLVLVGKHELYF.

This clonotype was seen many times. The V gene is TRBV4-1, the J gene TRBJ2-6; D might be TRBD2 (6 bases). The V gene lost 4 bases and the J gene lost 0 bases, with 10 bases spanning the gap. The germline gives CDR1 MGHRA, CDR2 YSYEKL. The CDR3 has 16 amino acids. DNA of the CDR3: TGCGCCAGCAGCCCGGCGGGGAACTCTGGGGCCAACGTCCTGACTTTC. This encodes CASSPAGNSGANVLTF.